This note documents a single T cell receptor (beta chain) sequence. Sequencing was performed with immunoSEQ multiplex PCR; in TCRdb, only in-frame clones are kept and a portion is missing. The table shows about 170,000 clones, with roughly 84% occurring only once. The entry originates in a study of blood T cell repertoires in COVID-19. The CDR3 consists of 16 residues. Germline V CDR1 and CDR2: MNHEY, SVGAGI. Losses at the gene ends were 2 bases for V and 0 bases for J; bases not matched to a gene: 4. J is TRBJ1-5 and V is TRBV6-5; 7 bases fit TRBD1. The receptor was isolated from a man older than 75 with COVID-19, enrolled during active disease. The sequencing sample was made of peripheral blood. This CDR3 reads CASSYGPGGSNQPQHF. DNA for the CDR3: TGTGCCAGCAGTTACGGGCCAGGGGGTAGCAATCAGCCCCAGCATTTT.